These 30 T cell receptor beta chains share one sample of origin, sequenced in a study of CD8 T cells in ankylosing spondylitis. Findings of the study overall: A TCR beta motif of eight highly homologous variants appeared characteristic of ankylosing spondylitis blood.

In TCRdb, the 5' RACE reads were re-called with MiXCR into one record per CDR3 protein. The sample records roughly 440,000 distinct CDR3 sequences, 17% being singletons. Their antigens are not known. Sequenced: blood, either unsorted or a sorted T cell fraction (not recorded which). Receptors were obtained from a male donor with ankylosing spondylitis.

This clonotype has ten or more counts. The junction differs from germline at one of its ends, possibly a read error. The chain recombines TRBV4-1 with TRBJ2-1; 9 bases line up with TRBD2. This CDR3 region has 15 residues. Per germline, CDR1 MGHRA and CDR2 YSYEKL. The CDR3 protein is CASSLGGRAYDEQFF. The CDR3 bases are TGCGCCAGCAGCCTGGGCGGGAGGGCCTACGATGAGCAGTTCTTC.

The genes are TRBV4-2 and TRBJ2-7, with 14 bases fitting TRBD2. The CDR3 is 18 residues long. V gave up 0 bases and J gave up 5 bases; unmatched junction bases: 9. Germline-derived CDR1 and CDR2 are LGHNA and YNFKEQ. CDR3 bases: TGTGCCAGCAGCCAAGAACTCAGACTAGCGGGGGGGTTTAACGAGCAGTACTTC. It specifies CASSQELRLAGGFNEQYF.

This clonotype was observed at least ten times. The chain carries TRBV7-2 and TRBJ2-1, with D uncertain. The V end lost 5 bases, the J end lost 0 bases, and 11 bases lay between the germline ends. The CDR3 contains 15 residues. Germline CDR1 and CDR2: SGHTA and FQGNSA. Written as DNA, the CDR3 is TGTGCCAGCAGCCTCTCGCGAGGCTCCTACAATGAGCAGTTCTTC. This codes for CASSLSRGSYNEQFF.

The gene calls are TRBV20-1 and TRBJ2-7, with 9 bases matching TRBD2. J was trimmed by 3 bases and V by 5 bases; bases with no gene match: 8. Germline-derived CDR1 and CDR2 are DFQATT and SNEGSKA (reference sequence). The CDR3 length is 14 residues. The CDR3 region is CSASLGTSIYEQYF. The CDR3 DNA follows: TGCAGTGCTTCCCTCGGGACTAGCATCTACGAGCAGTACTTC.

The chain combines TRBV18 with TRBJ2-3, with D uncertain. The length of the CDR3 is 12 residues. The germline V gene has CDR1 KGHSH and CDR2 LQKENI. Trimming stripped 0 bases from V and 5 bases from J, with 3 bases between. The CDR3 spells CASSPPGDTQYF. CDR3 sequence (DNA): TGTGCCAGCTCACCACCGGGAGATACGCAGTATTTT.

The chain joins TRBV3-1 to TRBJ2-2, with 11 bases aligning to TRBD2. The CDR3 spans 16 residues. With 4 bases clipped from V and 4 bases from J, the junction kept 5 bases outside the gene matches. The germline CDR1 and CDR2 sequences are LGHDT and YNNKEL (reference sequence). The DNA for the CDR3 is TGTGCCAGCAGCCGGAAGACTAGCGGGGCCACCGGGGAGCTGTTTTTT. It codes for CASSRKTSGATGELFF.

The rearrangement joins TRBV6-5 to TRBJ1-5; tentative D call: TRBD1 (5 bases). This CDR3 region has 13 residues. Trimming took off 3 bases at V and 9 bases at J, with 12 bases between the two ends. CDR1 is MNHEY and CDR2 is SVGAGI in the germline V gene. As DNA, the CDR3 is TGTGCCAGCAGTTATGGGGCAGGGACGCCCCAGCATTTT. Its protein product is CASSYGAGTPQHF.

The chain recombines TRBV5-1 with TRBJ1-6; 7 bases align to TRBD1. The V gene's germline CDR1 is SGHRS and CDR2 YFSETQ. Trimming took 4 bases from V and 7 from J; bases not matched to a gene: 11. The CDR3 covers 16 residues. The CDR3 sequence: CASSTDRDSGNSPLHF. Written as DNA, the CDR3 is TGCGCCAGCAGCACCGACAGGGATTCTGGAAATTCACCCCTCCACTTT.

The rearrangement uses TRBV5-1 and TRBJ2-7; 8 bases map to TRBD1. Germline values: CDR1 SGHRS, CDR2 YFSETQ. J was trimmed by 12 bases and V by 4 bases; bases with no gene match: 9. This CDR3 has 12 amino acids. CDR3 in DNA: TGCGCCAGCAGCACTGGACAGGGTATCTCGTACTTC. This translates into CASSTGQGISYF.

The chain has TRBV4-1 and TRBJ2-4; TRBD2 is a possible D gene (6 bases). Deletions cut 3 bases from V and 2 bases from J, with 17 bases between. This CDR3 region has 17 residues. From germline, CDR1 is MGHRA and CDR2 YSYEKL. The CDR3, as DNA: TGCGCCAGCAGCCAGCCCTCGGTCGGGACTTCCAAAAACATTCAGTACTTC. Residues: CASSQPSVGTSKNIQYF.

The chain employs TRBV10-2 and TRBJ1-2; the match to TRBD1 covers 7 bases. Looked up from germline, CDR1 is WSHSY and CDR2 is SAAADI. The V gene end was trimmed by 4 bases and the J gene end by 7 bases; junction bases not matched to a gene: 12. The CDR3 consists of 15 residues. This chain's CDR3 is CASSVNRGLASGYTF. CDR3 DNA sequence: TGCGCCAGCAGTGTAAACAGGGGCTTGGCTAGTGGCTACACCTTC.

The sample holds one count of this clonotype. The chain joins TRBV15 to TRBJ1-2; D not certain. Deletions cut 0 bases from V and 7 bases from J, with 15 bases between. Per the germline V gene, CDR1 is LNHNV and CDR2 is YYDKDF (reference sequence). CDR3 length: 15 residues. The CDR3 DNA follows: TGTGCCACCAGCAGAGATCCGACGGGCAGAAGTGGCTACACCTTC. This codes for CATSRDPTGRSGYTF.

This clonotype has just a few counts. CDR3 loop: CASSLMRQGPNEKLFF. The CDR3 region has the DNA TGCGCCAGCAGCCTCATGAGACAGGGTCCTAATGAAAAACTGTTTTTT. The rearrangement uses TRBV4-1 and TRBJ1-4; 7 nucleotides align to TRBD1. Germline V gives CDR1 MGHRA, CDR2 YSYEKL. V lost 4 bases and J lost 3; bases outside the gene matches: 8. This CDR3 is built from 16 residues.

In its sample, this clonotype was seen a few times. The J gene is TRBJ2-1, the V gene TRBV7-3; a weak D match, TRBD1 (6 bases). Germline loops: CDR1 SGHTA, CDR2 FQGTGA. The CDR3 is made up of 15 amino acids. V was pared by 5 bases and J by 8 bases, with 19 bases between. CDR3 DNA sequence: TGTGCCAGCAGCGTAGGTTCCGTCAGGGGCCATGAGCAGTTCTTC. It is translated as CASSVGSVRGHEQFF.

This clonotype was detected a few times. This chain joins TRBV29-1 and TRBJ1-1; D might be TRBD1 (6 bases). Germline V lookup: CDR1 SQVTM, CDR2 ANQGSEA. This CDR3 is 10 amino acids long. The chain's CDR3 is CGGGGTEAFF. In DNA form, the CDR3 reads TGCGGCGGAGGGGGGACTGAAGCTTTCTTT.

The V gene is TRBV4-2, the J gene TRBJ2-5, with 8 bases lining up with TRBD2. This CDR3 has 16 amino acids. The V gene's germline CDR1 is LGHNA and CDR2 YNFKEQ. V lost 7 bases, J lost 5 bases, and 15 bases stayed unmatched. CDR3 protein: CASTLTGTRFLETQYF. The CDR3 DNA is TGTGCCAGCACCCTGACCGGGACTAGGTTTTTGGAGACCCAGTACTTC.

The chain recombines TRBV6-5 with TRBJ2-1, with TRBD2 identical over 12 bases. Germline CDR1 reads MNHEY; CDR2 reads SVGAGI. With 5 bases clipped from V and 4 bases from J, the junction kept 9 bases outside the gene matches. The CDR3 extends over 17 amino acids. The DNA for the CDR3 is TGTGCCAGCAGTCCTCGACTAGCGGGAGTGGTGTACAATGAGCAGTTCTTC. It encodes CASSPRLAGVVYNEQFF.

The V and J genes are TRBV7-2 and TRBJ1-5; possibly TRBD1 for D (5 bases). V lost 1 base to trimming and J lost 7 bases, with 14 bases between them. The CDR3 totals 15 residues. In germline, CDR1 is SGHTA, CDR2 FQGNSA. CDR3 DNA sequence: TGTGCCAGCAGCTTAGTAGAGGGGTTCGGGCAGCCCCAGCATTTT. Translated, it gives CASSLVEGFGQPQHF.

The chain recombines TRBV5-5 with TRBJ2-1; perhaps TRBD1 as D (6 bases). Trimming removed 3 bases at V and 1 base at J, with 11 bases between. CDR3 length: 15 amino acids. In germline, CDR1 is SGHKS, CDR2 YYEKEE (reference sequence). The CDR3 nucleotides read TGTGCCAGCAGCTCAGGGGTGCTGTCCTACAATGAGCAGTTCTTC. Its translation is CASSSGVLSYNEQFF. Together with reference TRBV5-5 and TRBJ2-1, the CDR3 gives the full variable domain: DAGVTQSPTHLIKTRGQQVTLRCSPISGHKSVSWYQQVLGQGPQFIFQYYEKEERGRGNFPDRFSARQFPNYSSELNVNALLLGDSALYLCASSSGVLSYNEQFFGPGTRLTVL.

In this sample, this clonotype turned up many times. This chain joins TRBV24-1 and TRBJ1-1, with TRBD1 matching 7 bases. Germline CDR1 reads KGHDR; CDR2 reads SFDVKD. V shed 3 bases, J shed 6 bases, and the junction held 12 bases outside the gene matches. This CDR3 region has 16 residues. The CDR3 bases are TGTGCCACCAGTGATCCTTGGCCAGGGGGGTGGTCTGAAGCTTTCTTT. It translates to CATSDPWPGGWSEAFF.

This clonotype occurred many times. V and J are TRBV28 and TRBJ2-7; no firm D call. V dropped 4 bases and J dropped 2 bases, with 6 bases sitting between them. The CDR3 is 12 amino acids. The germline CDR1 and CDR2 sequences are MDHEN and SYDVKM. The CDR3 nucleotides read TGTGCCAGCAGTTCCCCCCCCTACGAGCAGTACTTC. The encoded protein is CASSSPPYEQYF.

The chain links TRBV5-1 to TRBJ2-3, with D tentatively TRBD1 (6 bases). Trimming stripped 4 bases from V and 3 bases from J, with 18 bases between. CDR3 length: 16 amino acids. CDR1 and CDR2 (germline): SGHRS, YFSETQ. This chain's CDR3 is CASSPPGTTGTDTQYF. CDR3 DNA sequence: TGCGCCAGCAGCCCCCCAGGGACAACAGGAACAGATACGCAGTATTTT.

The rearrangement uses TRBV6-5 and TRBJ2-7; TRBD2 is a possible D gene (5 bases). CDR3 size: 16 residues. Germline V gene sequence: CDR1 MNHEY, CDR2 SVGAGI. V was shortened by 2 bases and J by 2 bases, with 16 bases between the two germline ends. CDR3 residues: CASSYLSSSAAYEQYF. The CDR3 coding sequence is TGTGCCAGCAGTTACCTATCGAGTAGCGCGGCCTACGAGCAGTACTTC.

J is TRBJ1-6 and V is TRBV6-1, with a tentative D call TRBD1 (5 bases). Germline loops: CDR1 MNHNS, CDR2 SASEGT. The length of the CDR3 is 13 residues. V was shortened by 2 bases and J by 13 bases, with 12 bases between the two germline ends. The CDR3 sequence: CASSEMEGLPLHF. In DNA form, the CDR3 reads TGTGCCAGCAGTGAAATGGAGGGGTTGCCCCTCCACTTT.

V and J are TRBV15 and TRBJ1-2; a possible D gene is TRBD1 (6 bases). CDR3 length equals 15 residues. Germline V CDR1 and CDR2: LNHNV, YYDKDF (reference sequence). Trimming shortened V by 1 base and J by 5 bases, and 14 bases separated the two germline ends. The CDR3 loop is CATSRGGGGWYGYTF. The CDR3 DNA follows: TGTGCCACCAGCAGAGGAGGGGGGGGTTGGTATGGCTACACCTTC.

Regarding this clonotype: A read error may explain this, as a much larger clone is one base away. The conserved closing phenylalanine or tryptophan is absent in this CDR3, likely reflecting a read error. The rearrangement links TRBV12-3 or TRBV12-4 to TRBJ1-1; no clear D gene. V was cut by 2 bases and J by 1 base, with 5 bases left in between. The length of the CDR3 is 13 residues. The DNA of the CDR3 is TGTGCCAGCAGTTTAAAAGCGAACACTGAAGCTTTCTCT. It is translated as CASSLKANTEAFS.

This clonotype came up a few times. This sequence joins TRBV20-1 and TRBJ1-1; tentatively, D is TRBD1 (5 bases). The CDR3 length is 13 residues. The germline V gene has CDR1 DFQATT and CDR2 SNEGSKA (reference sequence). V lost 3 bases and J lost 1, with 9 bases in between. CDR3 residues: CSARGDGNTEAFF. The CDR3 coding sequence is TGCAGTGCTAGGGGGGACGGGAACACTGAAGCTTTCTTT.

This clonotype was seen a few times. V is TRBV20-1 and J is TRBJ2-3, with 7 nucleotides matching TRBD2. Germline V gene sequence: CDR1 DFQATT, CDR2 SNEGSKA (reference sequence). V trimming: 5 bases; J trimming: 1 base; junction bases outside the gene matches: 12. The CDR3 consists of 16 residues. CDR3 protein: CSASYPGGGGTDTQYF. The CDR3 region has the DNA TGCAGTGCTTCATACCCCGGTGGGGGGGGCACAGATACGCAGTATTTT.

This rearrangement joins TRBV4-1 to TRBJ2-5, with D hard to call. V lost 0 bases to trimming and J lost 1 base, with 9 bases between them. This CDR3 has 15 residues. Germline lookup yields CDR1 MGHRA and CDR2 YSYEKL. Written as DNA, the CDR3 is TGCGCCAGCAGCCAAGATCCCCCCGGCCAAGAGACCCAGTACTTC. Protein sequence: CASSQDPPGQETQYF.

The chain links TRBV6-1 to TRBJ1-6; D not resolved. CDR1 is MNHNS and CDR2 is SASEGT in the germline V gene. The CDR3 sequence is 13 residues long. Trimming cost V 8 bases and J 0 bases, with 5 bases left between them. CDR3 loop: CASGSSYNSPLHF. The CDR3 DNA reads TGTGCCAGCGGAAGCTCCTATAATTCACCCCTCCACTTT.